One and the same sample provided the 26 T cell receptor beta chains below, sequenced in a study of T-cell reconstitution after alpha-beta-depleted transplantation in children. A library of TCRbeta sequences, prepared with unique molecular identifiers, was generated. TCRdb passed the PCR reads through MiXCR, listing each CDR3 protein once. The table records about 580,000 distinct CDR3 sequences, roughly 23% of them present only once. This specimen consisted of PBMCs, mostly from graft donor cells, obtained 360 days after TCRalphabeta/CD19-depleted stem cell transplant. The receptors here all came from a boy younger than two who had a stem cell transplant for acute myeloid leukemia, so the T cells may come from the graft donor.

The chain is built from TRBV27 and TRBJ2-5, with no clear D. With 2 bases removed from V and 1 base from J, the gap between germline ends came to 8 bases. Germline loops: CDR1 MNHEY, CDR2 SMNVEV (reference sequence). This CDR3 comprises 14 residues. CDR3 region: CASSLAVTQETQYF. The DNA of the CDR3 is TGTGCCAGCAGTTTAGCGGTGACCCAAGAGACCCAGTACTTC.

The V and J genes are TRBV21-1 and TRBJ1-2; the table's D call of TRBD1 was not tested on the DNA. TRBV21-1 corresponds to a pseudogene. CDR3 length equals 18 residues. The CDR3 is CASSKELAQGAANYGYTF. The CDR3 DNA reads as TGTGCCAGCAGCAAAGAACTGGCACAGGGGGCAGCTAACTATGGCTACACCTTC.

The chain links TRBV27 to TRBJ1-3, with D possibly TRBD1 on 5 matching bases. V was cut by 5 bases and J by 8 bases, with 7 bases left in between. This CDR3 contains 11 residues. Germline-derived CDR1 and CDR2 are MNHEY and SMNVEV (reference sequence). The DNA for the CDR3 is TGTGCCAGCAGTGGGGGAGACACCATATATTTT. This gives the protein CASSGGDTIYF.

The sample holds many counts of this clonotype. J is TRBJ2-4 and V is TRBV6-2 or TRBV6-3; possibly TRBD1 for D (6 bases). This CDR3 contains 15 residues. The germline V gene encodes CDR1 MNHEY and CDR2 SVGEGT. V lost 7 bases to trimming and J lost 0 bases, with 13 bases between them. CDR3 region: CASNPTGIAKNIQYF. Here the CDR3 DNA reads TGTGCCAGCAATCCAACAGGGATAGCCAAAAACATTCAGTACTTC.

The chain couples TRBV11-3 to TRBJ2-1, with TRBD2 matching 9 bases. The CDR3 loop spans 16 amino acids. Germline-derived CDR1 and CDR2 are SGHNT and YENEEA. J lost 3 bases, V lost 0 bases, and 3 bases had no gene match. The DNA for the CDR3 is TGTGCCAGCAGCTTAGAGGCGGGGGGGAACTACAATGAGCAGTTCTTC. Amino acid sequence: CASSLEAGGNYNEQFF.

This chain joins TRBV29-1 and TRBJ2-7; 14 positions agree with TRBD2. Germline trimming cut 3 bases from V and 6 bases from J; bases unmatched to any gene: 4. The V gene's germline CDR1 is SQVTM and CDR2 ANQGSEA. This CDR3 contains 14 residues. The CDR3 nucleotides read TGCAGCGTTGAGGGACTAGCGGGGGATTTCGAGCAGTACTTC. As protein: CSVEGLAGDFEQYF.

The chain carries TRBV20-1 and TRBJ2-5; TRBD2 agrees at 11 bases. With 4 bases clipped from V and 5 bases from J, the junction kept 9 bases outside the gene matches. CDR1 DFQATT and CDR2 SNEGSKA come from the germline V gene (reference sequence). This CDR3 contains 15 residues. CDR3 sequence reads: CSATGGRLAGETQYF. The CDR3 nucleotides are TGCAGTGCTACGGGAGGAAGACTAGCGGGGGAGACCCAGTACTTC.

The chain is built from TRBV29-1 and TRBJ1-2; D is possibly TRBD1 (6 bases). This CDR3 region has 15 residues. V dropped 0 bases and J dropped 7 bases, with 18 bases sitting between them. CDR1 SQVTM and CDR2 ANQGSEA come from the germline V gene. CDR3 DNA sequence: TGCAGCGTTGAAGAATGGTATCAAGGGGGGTCTGGCTACACCTTC. It encodes CSVEEWYQGGSGYTF.

This clonotype showed up many times. The chain links TRBV11-1 to TRBJ2-3, with 7 bases fitting TRBD1. The V gene end was trimmed by 3 bases and the J gene end by 0 bases; junction bases not matched to a gene: 12. The CDR3 extends over 18 amino acids. CDR1 is SGHAT and CDR2 is FQDESV in the germline V gene (reference sequence). The CDR3 region is CASSFRTGPLLSTDTQYF. DNA for the CDR3: TGTGCCAGCAGCTTTAGGACAGGACCCCTTTTAAGCACAGATACGCAGTATTTT.

This clonotype was counted between two and nine times. The V call is TRBV15, the J call TRBJ2-7; TRBD1 aligns across 7 bases. V trimming: 0 bases; J trimming: 2 bases; junction bases outside the gene matches: 13. Per germline, CDR1 LNHNV and CDR2 YYDKDF (reference sequence). The length of the CDR3 is 18 residues. The DNA for the CDR3 is TGTGCCACCAGCAGAGAGGCCCGAGACAGGGAACAGGCCTACGAGCAGTACGTC. Translated: CATSREARDREQAYEQYV.

This clonotype was detected ten times or more. V is TRBV12-3 or TRBV12-4 and J is TRBJ1-3; D uncertain. CDR3 length: 14 amino acids. With 6 bases removed from V and 3 bases from J, the gap between germline ends came to 12 bases. This chain's CDR3 is CASRFILGGNTIYF. In nucleotides, the CDR3 is TGTGCCAGCAGATTTATCTTGGGTGGAAACACCATATATTTT.

This clonotype showed up just a few times. The chain links TRBV20-1 to TRBJ2-3, with 10 nucleotides matching TRBD1. The V and J ends lost 0 bases and 2 bases, in that order; junction bases with no gene match: 2. CDR3 length: 15 residues. Germline V gene data show CDR1 as DFQATT and CDR2 as SNEGSKA (reference sequence). The CDR3 region is CSARDGTGATDTQYF. DNA of the CDR3: TGCAGTGCTAGAGACGGGACAGGGGCCACAGATACGCAGTATTTT.

V and J are TRBV11-2 and TRBJ2-7; D call uncertain. The CDR3 has 14 residues. The V gene's germline CDR1 is SGHAT and CDR2 FQNNGV. The V and J ends lost 0 bases and 5 bases respectively, with 11 bases between them. For the CDR3, the DNA is TGTGCCAGCAGCTTAGATAGCTCCGCACACGAGCAGTACGTC. Its protein is CASSLDSSAHEQYV.

This sequence joins TRBV6-5 and TRBJ1-2; D gene unclear. V was shortened by 2 bases and J by 4 bases, with 11 bases between the two germline ends. Germline V gene data show CDR1 as MNHEY and CDR2 as SVGAGI. The CDR3 extends over 14 amino acids. The CDR3 nucleotides read TGTGCCAGCAGTTACGGCGGTCTTAGCTATGGCTACACCTTC. It codes for CASSYGGLSYGYTF.

Ten or more counts support this clonotype. V and J are TRBV29-1 and TRBJ2-1; no clear D. Per germline, CDR1 SQVTM and CDR2 ANQGSEA. The CDR3 loop spans 12 amino acids. The V and J ends lost 1 base and 8 bases respectively, with 9 bases between them. This CDR3 reads CSVEVVAYEQFF. CDR3 coding DNA: TGCAGCGTTGAAGTCGTCGCGTATGAGCAGTTCTTC.

This clonotype was picked up many times. The chain carries TRBV6-6 and TRBJ1-2; D uncertain. V was pared by 9 bases and J by 8 bases, with 19 bases between. The CDR3 consists of 13 residues. CDR1 is MNHNY, CDR2 SVGAGI, per germline (reference sequence). The CDR3 loop is CARAAMVGLGYTF. CDR3 DNA: TGTGCCAGGGCGGCTATGGTGGGTTTAGGCTACACCTTC.

Ten or more counts support this clonotype. This chain joins TRBV20-1 and TRBJ2-7, with no clear D. V dropped 6 bases and J dropped 7 bases, with 22 bases sitting between them. Germline V gene lookup returns CDR1 DFQATT and CDR2 SNEGSKA (reference sequence). This CDR3 is built from 14 residues. The CDR3 loop is CSAKRGGLSGEQYF. CDR3 sequence (DNA): TGCAGTGCAAAGAGAGGCGGTTTGTCTGGGGAGCAGTACTTC.

This chain links TRBV6-1 with TRBJ2-3, with TRBD2 identical over 9 bases. The CDR3 runs to 17 residues. The V gene's germline CDR1 is MNHNS and CDR2 SASEGT. The trim removed 5 bases at V and 6 bases at J, leaving 15 bases unmatched. DNA of the CDR3: TGTGCCAGCAGTACCCCTAGTCGAGCGGGGGGCATGGATACGCAGTATTTT. Protein: CASSTPSRAGGMDTQYF.

This clonotype was counted ten times or more. The gene calls are TRBV20-1 and TRBJ2-3; D is possibly TRBD1 (6 bases). This CDR3 region has 17 residues. Germline lookup yields CDR1 DFQATT and CDR2 SNEGSKA (reference sequence). This CDR3 reads CSTETGFRAPSADTQYF. CDR3 nucleotides: TGCAGCACTGAGACAGGTTTTCGAGCCCCGTCCGCAGATACGCAGTATTTT.

Only a few counts were recorded for this clonotype. This chain uses TRBV20-1 with TRBJ1-3; no clear D. Trimming pared 0 bases from V and 2 bases from J, leaving 5 bases between. Germline lookup yields CDR1 DFQATT and CDR2 SNEGSKA (reference sequence). CDR3 length: 13 amino acids. CDR3 region: CSARDLAGNTIYF. The CDR3 DNA is TGCAGTGCTAGAGATCTGGCTGGAAACACCATATATTTT.

J is TRBJ2-7 and V is TRBV4-3; 8 positions match TRBD1. V lost 0 bases to trimming and J lost 3 bases; unmatched junction nucleotides: 7. The CDR3 loop spans 16 amino acids. The germline V gene has CDR1 LGHNA and CDR2 YSLEER. This chain's CDR3 is CASSQDERQGLYEQYF. The CDR3 coding sequence is TGCGCCAGCAGCCAAGATGAGCGACAGGGGCTCTACGAGCAGTACTTC.

The gene calls are TRBV24-1 and TRBJ1-4; a possible D gene is TRBD1 (6 bases). CDR3 size: 15 residues. CDR1 and CDR2 (germline): KGHDR, SFDVKD. Trimming stripped 3 bases from V and 3 bases from J, with 10 bases between. The CDR3 nucleotides are TGTGCCACCAGTGATCCAAAGGGGGCTAATGAAAAACTGTTTTTT. Translation: CATSDPKGANEKLFF.

The CDR3 nucleotides are TGTGCCAGCAGCTTAACCCTGTCCGGAAACACCATATATTTT. It yields the protein CASSLTLSGNTIYF. V gene TRBV7-9 combines with J gene TRBJ1-3; no definite D call. This CDR3 spans 14 amino acids. Germline assignment: CDR1 SEHNR and CDR2 FQNEAQ (reference sequence). The V and J ends lost 2 bases and 4 bases respectively, with 9 bases between them. The whole variable domain, remainder taken from reference TRBV7-9 and TRBJ1-3, is DTGVSQNPRHKITKRGQNVTFRCDPISEHNRLYWYRQTLGQGPEFLTYFQNEAQLEKSRLLSDRFSAERPKGSFSTLEIQRTEQGDSAMYLCASSLTLSGNTIYFGEGSWLTVV.

The rearrangement joins TRBV24-1 to TRBJ2-5; weak D call: TRBD1 (5 bases). With 7 bases removed from V and 5 bases from J, the gap between germline ends came to 13 bases. Germline V lookup: CDR1 KGHDR, CDR2 SFDVKD. The CDR3 runs to 13 residues. The CDR3 DNA reads as TGTGCCACCAGCAAGGGGCTCGGGGAGACCCAGTACTTC. Its translation is CATSKGLGETQYF.

The genes are TRBV7-9 and TRBJ1-3, with D possibly TRBD1 on 6 matching bases. V lost 0 bases to trimming and J lost 2 bases, with 14 bases between them. This CDR3 has 17 amino acids. From germline, CDR1 is SEHNR and CDR2 FQNEAQ (reference sequence). The DNA of the CDR3 is TGTGCCAGCAGCTTAGCGAGGGCCGGGGGCGCTGGAAACACCATATATTTT. Protein sequence: CASSLARAGGAGNTIYF.

V and J are TRBV6-1 and TRBJ1-2; D is unclear. Trimming removed 6 bases from V and 2 bases from J, with 13 bases in between. The length of the CDR3 is 14 residues. In germline, CDR1 is MNHNS, CDR2 SASEGT. CDR3 DNA sequence: TGTGCCAGCAGATCCCGAACAGCCAACTATGGCTACACCTTC. It codes for CASRSRTANYGYTF.